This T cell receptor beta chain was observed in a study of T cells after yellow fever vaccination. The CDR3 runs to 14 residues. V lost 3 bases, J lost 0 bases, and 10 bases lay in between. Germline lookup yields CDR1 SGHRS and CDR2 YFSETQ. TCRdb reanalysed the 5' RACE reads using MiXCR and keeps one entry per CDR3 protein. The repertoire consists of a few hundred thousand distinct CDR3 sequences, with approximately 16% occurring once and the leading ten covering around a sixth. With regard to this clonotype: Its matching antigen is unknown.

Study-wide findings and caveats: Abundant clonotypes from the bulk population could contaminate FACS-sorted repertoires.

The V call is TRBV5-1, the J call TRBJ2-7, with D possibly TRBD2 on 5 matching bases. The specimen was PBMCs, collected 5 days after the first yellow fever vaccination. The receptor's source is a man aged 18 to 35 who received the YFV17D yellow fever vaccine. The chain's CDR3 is CASSSGSSSYEQYF. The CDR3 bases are TGCGCCAGCAGCTCGGGATCAAGCTCCTACGAGCAGTACTTC.